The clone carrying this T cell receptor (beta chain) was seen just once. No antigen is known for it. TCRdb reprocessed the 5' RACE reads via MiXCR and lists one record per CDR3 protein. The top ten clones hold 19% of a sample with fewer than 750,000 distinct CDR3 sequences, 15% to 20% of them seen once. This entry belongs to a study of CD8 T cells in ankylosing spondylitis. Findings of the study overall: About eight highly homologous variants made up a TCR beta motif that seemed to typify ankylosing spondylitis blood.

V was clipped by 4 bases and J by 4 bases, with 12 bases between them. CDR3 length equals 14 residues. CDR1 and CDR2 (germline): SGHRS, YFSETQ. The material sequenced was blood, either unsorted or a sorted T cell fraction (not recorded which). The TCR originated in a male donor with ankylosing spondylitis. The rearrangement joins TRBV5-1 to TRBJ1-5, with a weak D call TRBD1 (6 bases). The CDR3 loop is CASSLDSANQPQHF. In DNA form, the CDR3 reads TGCGCCAGCAGCCTGGACAGCGCAAATCAGCCCCAGCATTTT.